This entry features one T cell receptor beta chain sequence. The Seattle site enrolled patients during active infection and followed them longitudinally. This record belongs to a study of blood T cell repertoires in COVID-19. Sequenced by immunoSEQ multiplex PCR; TCRdb stores in-frame clones only, minus some. Of more than 200,000 clones in the sample, approximately 80% are singletons; the top ten hold roughly a tenth. The CDR3 sequence is 14 residues long. Trimming removed 4 bases from V and 4 bases from J; junction bases left unmatched: 6. Germline CDR1 is SGDLS and CDR2 is YYNGEE. Sequenced material: peripheral blood. J is TRBJ1-1 and V is TRBV9; 8 nucleotides line up with TRBD1. This clonotype was sampled from a woman aged 80 or older with COVID-19, enrolled during active disease. The CDR3 DNA reads as TGTGCCAGCAGCATAGCTGGGACAGGCACTGAAGCTTTCTTT. As protein: CASSIAGTGTEAFF.